This TCR beta chain was sequenced in a study of T cell changes during pregnancy in multiple sclerosis. V was pared by 4 bases and J by 7 bases, with 4 bases of the junction left unmatched. Germline V gene sequence: CDR1 LGHNA, CDR2 YNFKEQ. This CDR3 is 15 amino acids long. Data came from immunoSEQ multiplex PCR; TCRdb stores just in-frame clones and leaves some out. The table records roughly 100,000 clones, around nine tenths of them present only once. This clone was counted once. Sequencing was performed on peripheral blood, taken after pregnancy. The receptor comes from a female donor with multiple sclerosis, enrolled in a pregnancy study. The chain has TRBV4-2 and TRBJ2-1, with TRBD2 matching over 13 bases. In DNA, the CDR3 is TGTGCCAGCAGCCTTACTAGCGGGGGGGATAATGAGCAGTTCTTC. It specifies CASSLTSGGDNEQFF.